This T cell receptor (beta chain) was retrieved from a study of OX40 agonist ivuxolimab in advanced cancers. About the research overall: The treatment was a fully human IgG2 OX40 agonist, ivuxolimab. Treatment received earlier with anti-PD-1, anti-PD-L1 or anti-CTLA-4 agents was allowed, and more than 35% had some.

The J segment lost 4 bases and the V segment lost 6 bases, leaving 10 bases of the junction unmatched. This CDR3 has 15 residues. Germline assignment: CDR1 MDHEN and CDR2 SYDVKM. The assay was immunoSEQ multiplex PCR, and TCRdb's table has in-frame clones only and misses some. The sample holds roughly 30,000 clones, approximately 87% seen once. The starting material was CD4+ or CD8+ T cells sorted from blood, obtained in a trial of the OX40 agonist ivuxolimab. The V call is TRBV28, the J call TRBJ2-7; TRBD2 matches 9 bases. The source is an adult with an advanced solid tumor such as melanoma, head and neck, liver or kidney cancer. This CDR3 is CASSPRWSGGYEQYF. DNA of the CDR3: TGTGCCAGCAGCCCCCGATGGAGCGGGGGGTACGAGCAGTACTTC.